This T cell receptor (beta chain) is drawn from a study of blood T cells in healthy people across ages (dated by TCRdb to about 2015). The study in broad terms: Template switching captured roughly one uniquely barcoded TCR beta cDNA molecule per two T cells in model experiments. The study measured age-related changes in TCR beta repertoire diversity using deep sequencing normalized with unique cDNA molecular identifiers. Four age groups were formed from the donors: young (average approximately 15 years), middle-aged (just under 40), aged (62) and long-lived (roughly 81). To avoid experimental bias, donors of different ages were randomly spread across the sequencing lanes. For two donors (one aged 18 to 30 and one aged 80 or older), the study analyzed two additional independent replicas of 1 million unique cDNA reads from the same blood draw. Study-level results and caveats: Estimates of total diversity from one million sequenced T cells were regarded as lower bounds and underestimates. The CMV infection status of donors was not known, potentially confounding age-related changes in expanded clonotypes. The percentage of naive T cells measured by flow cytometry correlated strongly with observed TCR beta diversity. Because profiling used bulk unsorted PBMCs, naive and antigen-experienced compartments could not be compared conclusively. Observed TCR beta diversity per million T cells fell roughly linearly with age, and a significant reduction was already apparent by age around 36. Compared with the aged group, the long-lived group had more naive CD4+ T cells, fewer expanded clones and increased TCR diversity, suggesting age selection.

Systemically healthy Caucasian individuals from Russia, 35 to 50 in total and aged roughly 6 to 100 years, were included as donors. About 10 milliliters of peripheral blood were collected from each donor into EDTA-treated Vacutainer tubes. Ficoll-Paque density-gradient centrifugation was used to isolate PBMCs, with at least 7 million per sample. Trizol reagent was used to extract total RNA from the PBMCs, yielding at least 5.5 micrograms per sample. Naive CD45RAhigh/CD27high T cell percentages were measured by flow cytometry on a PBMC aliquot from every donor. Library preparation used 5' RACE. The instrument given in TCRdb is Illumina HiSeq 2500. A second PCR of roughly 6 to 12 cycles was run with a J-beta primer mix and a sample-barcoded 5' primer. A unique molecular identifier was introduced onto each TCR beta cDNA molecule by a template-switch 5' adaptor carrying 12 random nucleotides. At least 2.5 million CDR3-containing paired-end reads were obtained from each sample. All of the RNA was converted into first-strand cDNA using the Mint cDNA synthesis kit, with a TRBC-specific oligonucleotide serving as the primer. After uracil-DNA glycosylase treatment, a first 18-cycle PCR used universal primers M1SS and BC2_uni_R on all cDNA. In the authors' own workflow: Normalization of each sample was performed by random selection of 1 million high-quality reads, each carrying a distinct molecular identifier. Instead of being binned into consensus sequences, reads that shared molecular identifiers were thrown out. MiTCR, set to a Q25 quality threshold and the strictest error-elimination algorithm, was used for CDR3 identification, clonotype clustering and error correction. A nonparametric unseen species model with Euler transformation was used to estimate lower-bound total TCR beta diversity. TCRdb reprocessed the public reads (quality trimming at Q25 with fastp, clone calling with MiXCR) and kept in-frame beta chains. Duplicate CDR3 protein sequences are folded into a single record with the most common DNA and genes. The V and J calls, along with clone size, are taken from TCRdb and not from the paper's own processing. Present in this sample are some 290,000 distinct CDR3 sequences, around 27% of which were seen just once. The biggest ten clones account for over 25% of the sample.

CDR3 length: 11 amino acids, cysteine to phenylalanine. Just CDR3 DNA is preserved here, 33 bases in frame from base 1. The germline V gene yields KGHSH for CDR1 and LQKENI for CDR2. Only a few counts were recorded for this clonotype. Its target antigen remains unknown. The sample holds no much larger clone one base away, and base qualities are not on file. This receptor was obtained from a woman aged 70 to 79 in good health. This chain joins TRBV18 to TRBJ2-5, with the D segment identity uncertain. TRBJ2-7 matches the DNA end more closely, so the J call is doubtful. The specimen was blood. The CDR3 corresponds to CASSPEHEQYF. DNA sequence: TGTGCCAGCTCACCCGAACACGAGCAGTACTTC.